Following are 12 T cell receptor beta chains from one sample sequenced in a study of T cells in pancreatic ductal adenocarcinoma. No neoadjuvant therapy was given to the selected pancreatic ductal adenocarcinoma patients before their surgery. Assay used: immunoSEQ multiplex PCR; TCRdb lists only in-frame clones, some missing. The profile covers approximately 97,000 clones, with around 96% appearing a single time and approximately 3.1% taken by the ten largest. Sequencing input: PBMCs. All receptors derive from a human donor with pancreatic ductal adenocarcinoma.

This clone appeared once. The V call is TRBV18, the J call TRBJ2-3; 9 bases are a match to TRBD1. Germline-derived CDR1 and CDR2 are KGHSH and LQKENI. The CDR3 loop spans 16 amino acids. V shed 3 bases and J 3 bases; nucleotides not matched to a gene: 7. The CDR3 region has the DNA TGTGCCAGCTCACCCCCCGGACAGGGGAGGACAGATACGCAGTATTTT. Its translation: CASSPPGQGRTDTQYF.

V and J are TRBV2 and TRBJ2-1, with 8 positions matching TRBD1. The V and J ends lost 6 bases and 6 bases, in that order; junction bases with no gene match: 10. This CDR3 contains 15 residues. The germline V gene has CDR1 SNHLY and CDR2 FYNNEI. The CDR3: CASRVDRVAGNEQFF. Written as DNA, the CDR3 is TGTGCCAGCAGGGTGGACAGGGTAGCCGGCAATGAGCAGTTCTTC.

The CDR3 DNA reads TGTGCCAGCATCCAGGGATACGAGCAGTACTTC. Translation: CASIQGYEQYF. The chain joins TRBV7-2 to TRBJ2-7; a weak D match, TRBD1 (5 bases). The CDR3 is 11 amino acids. Between the trimmed V and J ends, which lost 7 bases and 4 bases, there was a span of 8 bases. Germline assignment: CDR1 SGHTA and CDR2 FQGNSA.

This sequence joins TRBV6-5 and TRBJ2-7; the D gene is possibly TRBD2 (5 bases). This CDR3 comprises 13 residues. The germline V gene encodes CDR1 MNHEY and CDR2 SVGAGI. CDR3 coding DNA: TGTGTCACCATGACGCATACCACGGGGGAGCAGTACTTC. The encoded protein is CVTMTHTTGEQYF.

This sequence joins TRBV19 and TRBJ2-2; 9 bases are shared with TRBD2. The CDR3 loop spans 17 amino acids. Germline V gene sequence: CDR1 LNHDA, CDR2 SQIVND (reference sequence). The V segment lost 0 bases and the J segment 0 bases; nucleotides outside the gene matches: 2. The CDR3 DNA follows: TGTGCCAGTAGTATAGATGGACTAGCGCCGAACACCGGGGAGCTGTTTTTT. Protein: CASSIDGLAPNTGELFF. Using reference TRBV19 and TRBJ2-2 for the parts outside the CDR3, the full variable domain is DGGITQSPKYLFRKEGQNVTLSCEQNLNHDAMYWYRQDPGQGLRLIYYSQIVNDFQKGDIAEGYSVSREKKESFPLTVTSAQKNPTAFYLCASSIDGLAPNTGELFFGEGSRLTVL.

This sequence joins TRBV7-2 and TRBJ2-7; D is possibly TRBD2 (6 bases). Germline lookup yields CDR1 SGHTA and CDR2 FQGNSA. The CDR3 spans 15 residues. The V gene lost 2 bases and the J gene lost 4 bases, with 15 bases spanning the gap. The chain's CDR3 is CASSLWSLAGYEQYF. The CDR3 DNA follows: TGTGCCAGCAGCTTATGGTCACTAGCTGGTTACGAGCAGTACTTC.

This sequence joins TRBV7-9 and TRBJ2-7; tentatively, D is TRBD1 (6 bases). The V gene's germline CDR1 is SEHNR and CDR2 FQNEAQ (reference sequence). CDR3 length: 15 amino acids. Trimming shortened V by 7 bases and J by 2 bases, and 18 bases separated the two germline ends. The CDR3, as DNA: TGTGCCAGCACCGCACTACAGGGATTCGCCTACGAGCAGTACTTC. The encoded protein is CASTALQGFAYEQYF.

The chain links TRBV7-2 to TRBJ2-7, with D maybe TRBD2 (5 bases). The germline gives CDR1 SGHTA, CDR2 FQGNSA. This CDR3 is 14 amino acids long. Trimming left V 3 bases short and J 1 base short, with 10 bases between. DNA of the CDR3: TGTGCCAGCAGCTTCCGGCTAGCTTCCTACGAGCAGTACTTC. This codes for CASSFRLASYEQYF. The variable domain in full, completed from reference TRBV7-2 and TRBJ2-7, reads GAGVSQSPSNKVTEKGKDVELRCDPISGHTALYWYRQSLGQGLEFLIYFQGNSAPDKSGLPSDRFSAERTGGSVSTLTIQRTQQEDSAVYLCASSFRLASYEQYFGPGTRLTVT.

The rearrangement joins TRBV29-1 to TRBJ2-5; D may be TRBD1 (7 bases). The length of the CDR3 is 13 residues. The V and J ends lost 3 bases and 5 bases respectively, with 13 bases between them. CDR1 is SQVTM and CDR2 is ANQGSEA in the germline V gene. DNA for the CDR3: TGCAGCGTTGATCAGGGGGGATCGGAGACCCAGTACTTC. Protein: CSVDQGGSETQYF.

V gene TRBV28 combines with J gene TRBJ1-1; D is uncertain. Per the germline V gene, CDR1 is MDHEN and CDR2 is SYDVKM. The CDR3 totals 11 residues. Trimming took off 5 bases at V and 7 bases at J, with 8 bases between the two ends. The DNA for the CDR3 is TGTGCCAGCAGTCTAGGCTTTGAAGCTTTCTTT. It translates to CASSLGFEAFF.

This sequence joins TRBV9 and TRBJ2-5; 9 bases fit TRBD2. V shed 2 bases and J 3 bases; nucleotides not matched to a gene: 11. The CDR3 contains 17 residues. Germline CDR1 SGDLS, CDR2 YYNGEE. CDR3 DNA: TGTGCCAGCAGCGTCGGGGGAGGGGTAGCGGGAGAAGAGACCCAGTACTTC. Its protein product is CASSVGGGVAGEETQYF.

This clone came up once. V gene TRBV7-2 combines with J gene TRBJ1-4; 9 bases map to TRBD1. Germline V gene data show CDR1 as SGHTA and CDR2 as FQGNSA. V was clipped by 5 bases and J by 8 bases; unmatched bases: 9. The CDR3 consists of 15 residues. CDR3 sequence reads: CASSPWGQGREKLFF. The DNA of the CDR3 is TGTGCCAGCAGCCCTTGGGGACAGGGTAGGGAAAAACTGTTTTTT.